This entry concerns a single TCR beta chain. Trimming took 6 bases from V and 7 from J, leaving 12 bases between them. The germline gives CDR1 SGHDN, CDR2 FVKESK. The CDR3 covers 13 residues. Repertoires were generated with immunoSEQ multiplex PCR, while TCRdb's copy carries only in-frame clones and drops some. The table records some 330,000 clones, roughly 90% of them present only once. This record belongs to a study of blood T cell repertoires in COVID-19. Study background: PBMCs, B-cell-depleted T cells, or T cells provided the cDNA or gDNA that made up the material.

The chain links TRBV14 to TRBJ2-2; a weak D match, TRBD1 (6 bases). The source is a woman aged 30 to 39 who had recovered from COVID-19. The sample taken for sequencing was PBMCs or T cells enriched from blood (not recorded which). CDR3 nucleotides: TGTGCCAGCAGTCAACAGGGTGGCGGGGAGCTGTTTTTT. The encoded protein is CASSQQGGGELFF.